The present entry profiles one T cell receptor (beta chain) with its context. The data were obtained in a study of blood T cell repertoires in COVID-19. The CDR3 is made up of 16 amino acids. V shed 4 bases, J shed 6 bases, and the junction held 6 bases outside the gene matches. Germline CDR1 is KGHDR and CDR2 is SFDVKD. Assay used: immunoSEQ multiplex PCR; TCRdb lists only in-frame clones, some missing. Among more than 90,000 clones listed, 85% were seen once. The sequenced sample consisted of peripheral blood. This sequence was found in a woman in her 70s with active or convalescent COVID-19. The chain employs TRBV24-1 and TRBJ2-1; 12 bases match TRBD1. CDR3 DNA sequence: TGTGCCACCAGTGACCCGGGACAGGGGGCCGGCAATGAGCAGTTCTTC. Translation: CATSDPGQGAGNEQFF.